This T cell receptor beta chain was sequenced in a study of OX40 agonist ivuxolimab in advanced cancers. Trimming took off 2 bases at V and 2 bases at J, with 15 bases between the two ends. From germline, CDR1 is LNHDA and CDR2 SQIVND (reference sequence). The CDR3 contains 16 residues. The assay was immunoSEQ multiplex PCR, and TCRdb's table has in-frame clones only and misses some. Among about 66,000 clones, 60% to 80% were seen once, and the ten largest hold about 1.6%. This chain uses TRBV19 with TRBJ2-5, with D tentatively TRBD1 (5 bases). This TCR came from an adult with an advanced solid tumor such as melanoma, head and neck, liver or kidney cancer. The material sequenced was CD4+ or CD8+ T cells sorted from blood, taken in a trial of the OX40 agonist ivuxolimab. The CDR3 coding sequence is TGTGCCAGTAGTATAAATGGGCAGGGTGGTCAAGAGACCCAGTACTTC. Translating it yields CASSINGQGGQETQYF. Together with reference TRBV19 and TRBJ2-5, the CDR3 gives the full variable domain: DGGITQSPKYLFRKEGQNVTLSCEQNLNHDAMYWYRQDPGQGLRLIYYSQIVNDFQKGDIAEGYSVSREKKESFPLTVTSAQKNPTAFYLCASSINGQGGQETQYFGPGTRLLVL.